This is a list of T cell receptor beta chains from one sample in a study of blood T cell repertoires in COVID-19. Assay: immunoSEQ multiplex PCR; the TCRdb copy retains only in-frame clones and omits some. The table shows 30,000 to 35,000 clones, with 88% occurring only once. Sample: peripheral blood. The receptors come from a woman in her 70s with active COVID-19. Both conserved end residues are part of each CDR3. D genes are given only for firm matches. A row's size may be missing; if present it is once, few, many or a size class.

TRBJ2-2 | NA | NA | TRBV7-2 | TGTGCCAGCAGCTTCGCGGGGAGAGAGACCGGGGAGCTGTTTTTT | CASSFAGRETGELFF
TRBJ2-7 | NA | NA | TRBV6-6 | TGTGCCAGCACCCTGGAGGGGGCCGAGCAGTACTTC | CASTLEGAEQYF
TRBJ2-3 | NA | NA | TRBV11-2 | TGTGCCAGCAGCTGGGCGGGGGCCTCCGGAGATACGCAGTATTTT | CASSWAGASGDTQYF
TRBJ2-3 | NA | once | TRBV10-1 | TGCGCCAGCAGTCGATCTATGACAGATACGCAGTATTTT | CASSRSMTDTQYF
TRBJ2-4 | NA | NA | TRBV7-2 | TGTGCCAGCAGCTTGACCGGCCAGGGCTTTCAAAACATTCAGTACTTC | CASSLTGQGFQNIQYF
TRBJ2-7 | TRBD1 | NA | TRBV11-3 | TGTGCCAGCAGCTGGGGGACAGGGTCCTATGAGCAGTACTTC | CASSWGTGSYEQYF
TRBJ1-4 | NA | NA | TRBV2 | TGTGCCAGCACGGAGACAGCTAGGGAAAAACTGTTTTTT | CASTETAREKLFF
TRBJ2-7 | NA | NA | TRBV29-1 | TGCAGCGCGGGTGACACGGTCTACGAGCAGTACTTC | CSAGDTVYEQYF
TRBJ2-1 | NA | NA | TRBV29-1 | TGCAGCGTTGAAGATTCGCAGACTAATGAGCAGTTCTTC | CSVEDSQTNEQFF
TRBJ1-1 | TRBD1 | NA | TRBV7-2 | TGTGCCAGCAGCTTAGTACTACAGGGGGCGGCTGAAGCTTTCTTT | CASSLVLQGAAEAFF
TRBJ2-7 | NA | NA | TRBV11-2 | TGTGCCAGCAGCCGACAGGTCAGGTCCTCCTACGAGCAGTACTTC | CASSRQVRSSYEQYF
TRBJ2-1 | NA | NA | TRBV12-3/TRBV12-4 | TGTGCCAGCAGTCAAAGCGGGTATGAGCAGTTCTTC | CASSQSGYEQFF
TRBJ2-5 | NA | NA | TRBV10-2 | TGCGCCAGCAGTGTTCTAAAAGAGACCCAGTACTTC | CASSVLKETQYF
TRBJ2-5 | TRBD1 | NA | TRBV5-1 | TGCGCCAGCAGCCCCGTGGACAGGGACGCGAGAGAGACCCAGTACTTC | CASSPVDRDARETQYF
TRBJ2-1 | TRBD2 | NA | TRBV27 | TGTGCCAGCGGCTTAGCGGGGCGGACGTATGAGCAGTTCTTC | CASGLAGRTYEQFF
TRBJ1-6 | NA | few | TRBV28 | TGTGCCAGCAGCCGGACAGTTTTACCCCTCCACTTT | CASSRTVLPLHF
TRBJ2-1 | NA | once | TRBV10-3 | TGTGCCATCGGGGCGGCCGAGCAGTTCTTC | CAIGAAEQFF
TRBJ1-5 | TRBD1 | NA | TRBV2 | TGTGCCAGCACGGCCGACAGGGAACAGCCCCAGCATTTT | CASTADREQPQHF
TRBJ1-1 | TRBD1 | NA | TRBV7-9 | TGTGCCAGCAGTGACAGGGTCCGGGGAACTGAAGCTTTCTTT | CASSDRVRGTEAFF
TRBJ1-1 | TRBD1 | once | TRBV6-5 | TGTGCCAGCAGTTCCGCCGGGACAGGGACCAATAAAGCTTTCTTT | CASSSAGTGTNKAFF
TRBJ1-2 | NA | NA | TRBV11-3 | TGTGCCAGCAGCTCAAACAGGGACTATGGCTACACCTTC | CASSSNRDYGYTF
TRBJ2-1 | NA | NA | TRBV3-1/TRBV3-2 | TGTGCCAGCAGCCTCGGTGGACTTCATGAGCAGTTCTTC | CASSLGGLHEQFF
TRBJ2-1 | TRBD2 | NA | TRBV9 | TGTGCCAGCAGCGTAACCCCTAGCGGGGGGTTCAATGAGCAGTTCTTC | CASSVTPSGGFNEQFF
TRBJ2-5 | TRBD1 | NA | TRBV7-3 | TGTGCCAGCAGCCCAATGCCGACAGGGGGGCACAAAGAGACCCAGTACTTC | CASSPMPTGGHKETQYF